This is a list of T cell receptor beta chains from one sample in a study of cytomegalovirus exposure and HLA in healthy donors. Sequencing used immunoSEQ multiplex PCR; TCRdb keeps in-frame clones, though not all of them. This sample has approximately 150,000 clones, with 87% found just once. Sequencing was carried out using PBMCs. The receptors here all came from a man between 18 and 35 years old in good health and CMV-seropositive. The CDR3 runs from the conserved cysteine through the conserved F or W. A D gene is named only where the DNA matches it firmly. Clone size appears in some rows only: once, few, many, or a class for an expanded clone.

TRBV5-1	once	TRBJ1-1	NA	TGCGCCAGCAGCCTTGACCCTATTTCGACAGGGAACACTGAAGCTTTCTTT	CASSLDPISTGNTEAFF
TRBV5-1	NA	TRBJ2-7	NA	TGCGCCAGCAGCTTGGATGGGGCCCTTACTTCGCCCCAGCAGTACTTC	CASSLDGALTSPQQYF
TRBV23-1	NA	TRBJ2-3	NA	TGCGCCAGCAGTCTTCCTTATTGTCAGTATTTT	CASSLPYCQYF
TRBV5-1	once	TRBJ2-1	TRBD2	TGCGCCAGCAGCCCGGGACTAGCGGGAGGGGATGAGCAGTTCTTC	CASSPGLAGGDEQFF
TRBV6-6	once	TRBJ2-3	NA	TGTGCCAGCAGTGAGGGGGGGTCGTCCCATACGCAGTATTTT	CASSEGGSSHTQYF
TRBV11-2	NA	TRBJ2-5	NA	TGTGCCAGCAGACCGAGAGGAGAAGAGACCCAGTACTTC	CASRPRGEETQYF
TRBV5-6	NA	TRBJ2-2	TRBD1	TGTGCCAGCAGCCACGAGACAGGGGTTTGGGGCACCGGGGAGCTGTTTTTT	CASSHETGVWGTGELFF
TRBV6-1	NA	TRBJ1-4	NA	TGTGCCAGCAGTGTGGTACAATCTAATGAAAAACTGTTTTTT	CASSVVQSNEKLFF
TRBV5-4	NA	TRBJ1-2	NA	TGTGCCAGCAGCTTACAGGGAGCTAATGATGGCTACACCTTC	CASSLQGANDGYTF
TRBV4-1	NA	TRBJ1-2	NA	TGCGCCAGCAGCCAAGCCTCCTATTACAACTATGGCTACACCTTC	CASSQASYYNYGYTF
TRBV7-9	NA	TRBJ2-5	NA	TGTGCCAGCAGCCCGAAACAGGGCATCCAAGAGACCCAGTACTTC	CASSPKQGIQETQYF
TRBV9	NA	TRBJ1-4	TRBD1	TGTGCCAGCAGCACCTCGACAGGGTTAGGCGAAAAACTGTTTTTT	CASSTSTGLGEKLFF
TRBV10-2	NA	TRBJ1-1	TRBD1	TGCGCCAGCTCCGGACAGGCTCCAACATTGAACACTGAAGCTTTCTTT	CASSGQAPTLNTEAFF
TRBV6-5	once	TRBJ1-2	NA	TGTGCCAGCACCCCTGAGCGGCACGTCGGCTACACCTTC	CASTPERHVGYTF
TRBV27	NA	TRBJ1-3	NA	TGTGCCAGCAGTTTCAGTTTCAGCTCTGGAAACACCATATATTTT	CASSFSFSSGNTIYF
TRBV9	once	TRBJ2-1	TRBD2	TGTGCCAGCAGCGTAGGCGGGACTAGCGGGAGGTATGAGCAGTTCTTC	CASSVGGTSGRYEQFF
TRBV5-6	once	TRBJ1-6	NA	TGTGCCAGCAGCTTGGATGGTACAGTTTATAATTCACCCCTCCACTTT	CASSLDGTVYNSPLHF
TRBV6-6	NA	TRBJ2-7	TRBD1	TGTGCCGCTCAGCTTTCAGGGGGCCTCGAGCAGTACTTC	CAAQLSGGLEQYF
TRBV27	NA	TRBJ1-1	NA	TGTGCCAGCGGAATCGGGGGGGGGAACACTGAAGCTTTCTTT	CASGIGGGNTEAFF
TRBV10-3	NA	TRBJ1-3	NA	TGTGCCATCAGTGACGGGAGCTCTGGAAACACCATATATTTT	CAISDGSSGNTIYF
TRBV18	once	TRBJ1-1	TRBD1	TGTGCCAGCTCCCCCGGGACAGGGCCTGAAGGGTTCTTT	CASSPGTGPEGFF
TRBV7-6	NA	TRBJ1-6	NA	TGTGCCAGCAGCCGCTCCTATAATTCACCCCTCCACTTT	CASSRSYNSPLHF
TRBV30	NA	TRBJ1-5	NA	TGTGCCTGGAGTGTAGGGGGTAGCAATCAGCCCCAGCATTTT	CAWSVGGSNQPQHF